These 9 T cell receptor beta chains originate from one sample sequenced in a study of cytomegalovirus exposure and HLA in healthy donors. Assay used: immunoSEQ multiplex PCR; TCRdb lists only in-frame clones, some missing. Altogether some 150,000 clones are present, around 84% being singletons, with the ten largest covering 2.1%. The material sequenced was PBMCs. These receptors were taken from a human donor in good health.

The V and J genes are TRBV6-1 and TRBJ2-4, with D perhaps TRBD2 (5 bases). V was shortened by 5 bases and J by 3 bases, with 14 bases between the two germline ends. This CDR3 comprises 15 residues. Germline CDR1 and CDR2: MNHNS and SASEGT. The CDR3 DNA reads TGTGCCAGCAGTCACCGGGGTTTGGGCAAAAACATTCAGTACTTC. Its translation is CASSHRGLGKNIQYF.

The chain has TRBV5-1 and TRBJ1-2; no firm D call. The germline V gene has CDR1 SGHRS and CDR2 YFSETQ. Trimming removed 5 bases at V and 7 bases at J, with 24 bases between. This CDR3 has 16 residues. The CDR3 reads CASSEVSGAGGIGYTF. The CDR3 region has the DNA TGCGCCAGCAGTGAGGTTTCGGGCGCCGGAGGGATTGGCTACACCTTC. The full variable domain, with the rest looked up from reference TRBV5-1 and TRBJ1-2, is KAGVTQTPRYLIKTRGQQVTLSCSPISGHRSVSWYQQTPGQGLQFLFEYFSETQRNKGNFPGRFSGRQFSNSRSEMNVSTLELGDSALYLCASSEVSGAGGIGYTFGSGTRLTVV.

The rearrangement uses TRBV7-2 and TRBJ1-3, with a tentative D call TRBD1 (5 bases). V dropped 5 bases and J dropped 10 bases, with 15 bases sitting between them. Germline CDR1 SGHTA, CDR2 FQGNSA. CDR3 length: 13 residues. CDR3 in amino acids: CASSISGGGTIYF. The CDR3 nucleotides read TGTGCCAGCAGCATCTCCGGGGGGGGGACCATATATTTT.

DNA for the CDR3: TGTGCCAGCAGTTTCTCGCCGGGACTACCCTACAATGAGCAGTTCTTC. Its translation: CASSFSPGLPYNEQFF. The chain links TRBV27 to TRBJ2-1; TRBD2 matches at 7 bases. J gave up 2 bases and V 3 bases, and 7 bases lay outside the gene matches. This CDR3 has 16 amino acids. Per the germline V gene, CDR1 is MNHEY and CDR2 is SMNVEV (reference sequence).

The chain couples TRBV4-1 to TRBJ1-2; D is ambiguous. The CDR3 is made up of 15 amino acids. Germline loops: CDR1 MGHRA, CDR2 YSYEKL. V was pared by 4 bases and J by 8 bases, with 20 bases between. CDR3 sequence (DNA): TGCGCCAGCAGCCCGGAGGTGACGGGAGTTGGAGGCTACACCTTC. Residues: CASSPEVTGVGGYTF.

The chain carries TRBV9 and TRBJ1-5, with D possibly TRBD1 on 5 matching bases. V lost 0 bases and J lost 7, with 14 bases in between. The V gene's germline CDR1 is SGDLS and CDR2 YYNGEE. This CDR3 is 15 amino acids long. CDR3 DNA: TGTGCCAGCAGCGTAGAGGCAGGGTGGGGACAGCCCCAGCATTTT. It specifies CASSVEAGWGQPQHF.

V is TRBV29-1 and J is TRBJ2-5, with D hard to call. Trimming removed 5 bases at V and 1 base at J, with 17 bases between. CDR3 length equals 15 residues. The germline V gene encodes CDR1 SQVTM and CDR2 ANQGSEA. CDR3 sequence reads: CSVISPQFPQETQYF. In DNA, the CDR3 is TGCAGCGTTATTTCCCCTCAGTTTCCCCAAGAGACCCAGTACTTC.

This clone showed up just once. V gene TRBV7-9 combines with J gene TRBJ2-2; TRBD1 matches at 8 bases. The CDR3 has 16 residues. Germline V gives CDR1 SEHNR, CDR2 FQNEAQ (reference sequence). The ends lost 5 bases at V and 3 bases at J; junction bases unmatched: 8. The DNA for the CDR3 is TGTGCCAGCAGCGCCACGGAGGGACAGGACACCGGGGAGCTGTTTTTT. Translating it yields CASSATEGQDTGELFF.

This chain links TRBV6-1 with TRBJ1-1; TRBD1 aligns across 8 bases. The CDR3 runs 14 residues. V lost 6 bases to trimming and J lost 7 bases; unmatched junction nucleotides: 10. Per the germline V gene, CDR1 is MNHNS and CDR2 is SASEGT. CDR3 loop: CASRSGQALNEAFF. CDR3 bases: TGTGCCAGCAGGTCGGGACAGGCGTTAAATGAAGCTTTCTTT.